The sequence of this TCR beta chain was determined in a study of beta chain features in type 1 diabetes. The investigators reverse transcribed all of the isolated RNA, so they sequenced expressed TCRB transcripts. TCRdb keeps only in-frame clones here, not all; method: immunoSEQ multiplex PCR. The sample lists 150,000 to 190,000 clones, around 8% occurring once. Germline-derived CDR1 and CDR2 are SGHTA and FQGNSA. The CDR3 loop spans 17 amino acids. The V gene lost 4 bases and the J gene lost 4 bases, with 20 bases spanning the gap. The sequenced material came from central memory CD4+ T cells from blood. The sequence derives from a man aged 18 to 35 in good health. This chain links TRBV7-2 with TRBJ2-1; D is perhaps TRBD2 (6 bases). This chain's CDR3 is CASSSRPGSSGYNEQFF. For the CDR3, the DNA is TGTGCCAGCAGCTCCCGGCCCGGGAGTTCGGGTTACAATGAGCAGTTCTTC. Using reference TRBV7-2 and TRBJ2-1 for the parts outside the CDR3, the full variable domain is GAGVSQSPSNKVTEKGKDVELRCDPISGHTALYWYRQSLGQGLEFLIYFQGNSAPDKSGLPSDRFSAERTGGSVSTLTIQRTQQEDSAVYLCASSSRPGSSGYNEQFFGPGTRLTVL.